This TCR beta chain was sequenced during a study of CD8+CD57+ T cells in acquired aplastic anemia. It was patients with CD8+CD57+ cell expansion by flow cytometry who were chosen for sequencing. Looked up from germline, CDR1 is DFQATT and CDR2 is SNEGSKA (reference sequence). CDR3 size: 13 residues. The junction had 7 bases not matched to a gene; V was cut back by 7 bases and J by 4 bases. TCR beta VDJ and CDR3 profiling used genomic DNA as template. Each CDR3 protein gets one entry after TCRdb re-called the reads with MiXCR. The data show around 290,000 distinct CDR3 sequences, with under 60% seen just once and 1.3% held by the top ten.

J is TRBJ2-1 and V is TRBV20-1, with 7 bases aligning to TRBD2. Sample: sorted CD4+, CD8+, or CD8+CD57+ T cells (not recorded which) from PBMCs. The sequence derives from a human donor with aplastic anemia. The CDR3 loop reads CSGWRESYNEQFF. The CDR3, as DNA: TGCAGTGGGTGGCGGGAGTCGTACAATGAGCAGTTCTTC.